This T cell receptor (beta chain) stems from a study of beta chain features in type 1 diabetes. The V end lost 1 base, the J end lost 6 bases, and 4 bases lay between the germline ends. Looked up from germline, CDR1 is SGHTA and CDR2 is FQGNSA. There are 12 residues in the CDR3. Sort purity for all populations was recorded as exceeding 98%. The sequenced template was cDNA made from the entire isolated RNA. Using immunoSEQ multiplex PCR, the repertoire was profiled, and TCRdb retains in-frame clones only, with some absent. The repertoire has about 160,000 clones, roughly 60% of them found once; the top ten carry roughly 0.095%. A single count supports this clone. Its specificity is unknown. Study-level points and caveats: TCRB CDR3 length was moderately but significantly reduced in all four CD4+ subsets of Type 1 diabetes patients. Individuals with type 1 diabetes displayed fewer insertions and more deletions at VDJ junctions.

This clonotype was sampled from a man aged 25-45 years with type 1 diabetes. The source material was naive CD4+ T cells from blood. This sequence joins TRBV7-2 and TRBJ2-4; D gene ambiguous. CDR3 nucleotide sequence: TGTGCCAGCAGCTTAGGGGGAAACATTCAGTACTTC. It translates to CASSLGGNIQYF.